This paragraph reports one T cell receptor (beta chain). The antigen remains undetermined. This CDR3 is 16 amino acids long. V lost 1 base, J lost 3 bases, and 1 base stayed unmatched. Germline V gene lookup returns CDR1 SGHVS and CDR2 FNYEAQ. The PCR was carried out with 60 Vbeta primers and 13 Jbeta primers. TCRdb's copy holds only in-frame clones and misses some; the assay was immunoSEQ multiplex PCR. The data show roughly 160,000 clones, with around nine tenths seen just once and approximately 0.85% held by the top ten. These data come from a study of cytomegalovirus exposure and HLA in healthy donors. Study-wide background: Caucasian-associated ancestry cluster membership applied to under 85% of 398 genotyped donors. Overall study results and limits: Common viral pathogens seemed to be connected with several of the most significant clusters, according to a later analysis. Owing to their indistinguishability, certain V segments, notably TRBV6-2 and TRBV6-3, were excluded.

The specimen was PBMCs. V gene TRBV7-6 combines with J gene TRBJ2-3, with 13 nucleotides matching TRBD2. The clonotype was recovered from a woman in her 30s in good health and CMV-seronegative. The CDR3 sequence: CASSLGTSGGTDTQYF. Written as DNA, the CDR3 is TGTGCCAGCAGCTTAGGGACTAGCGGGGGAACAGATACGCAGTATTTT.